The 13 T cell receptor beta chains presented below share a single source sample, sequenced in a study of blood T cells in healthy people across ages. With a J-beta primer mix and a sample-barcoded 5' primer, a second PCR ran about 6 to 11 cycles. Via MiXCR, TCRdb re-called the 5' RACE reads, giving one row per CDR3 protein. The table lists around 500,000 distinct CDR3 sequences, 45% to 55% of them singletons, with under 30% in the top ten. The material sequenced was blood. The receptors shown here come from a man aged 80 or over in good health.

CDR3 loop: CASSQEAQGQPQETQYF. The CDR3 coding sequence is TGTGCCAGCAGCCAAGAGGCCCAGGGACAACCACAAGAGACCCAGTACTTC. This rearrangement joins TRBV4-2 to TRBJ2-5, with a tentative D call TRBD1 (6 bases). Germline V CDR1 and CDR2: LGHNA, YNFKEQ. The ends were cut back, 0 bases at V and 2 bases at J, with 16 bases in the middle. The CDR3 is made up of 17 amino acids.

The CDR3, as DNA: TGTGCCAGCAGTTACCCGGGAAACACTGAAGCTTTCTTT. Translating gives CASSYPGNTEAFF. V is TRBV6-6 and J is TRBJ1-1; no clear D. This CDR3 region has 13 residues. The germline CDR1 and CDR2 sequences are MNHNY and SVGAGI (reference sequence). Trimming left V 2 bases short and J 2 bases short, with 6 bases between.

This clonotype was recorded a few times. A much larger clone lies a single base off, so this may be a read error. This chain joins TRBV6-6 and TRBJ2-5; 10 bases map to TRBD1. The germline gives CDR1 MNHNY, CDR2 SVGAGI (reference sequence). Trimming cost V 6 bases and J 11 bases; bases outside gene matches: 12. The CDR3 consists of 14 residues. The CDR3 reads CASRSGTGDNEQYF. As DNA, the CDR3 is TGTGCCAGCAGATCCGGGACAGGGGACAATGAGCAGTACTTC.

The rearrangement links TRBV27 to TRBJ2-4, with no clear D. Germline assignment: CDR1 MNHEY and CDR2 SMNVEV (reference sequence). The CDR3 runs 15 residues. V lost 5 bases to trimming and J lost 0 bases, with 11 bases between them. CDR3 sequence reads: CASSPFGRAKNIQYF. CDR3 DNA: TGTGCCAGCAGTCCCTTTGGTCGAGCCAAAAACATTCAGTACTTC.

V usage is TRBV15 and J usage is TRBJ1-4; 7 bases map to TRBD1. Germline loops: CDR1 LNHNV, CDR2 YYDKDF (reference sequence). Trimming took 2 bases from V and 7 from J; bases not matched to a gene: 10. The CDR3 totals 16 residues. CDR3: CATSRTTQGVGEKLFF. The CDR3 nucleotides read TGTGCCACCAGCAGAACCACCCAGGGGGTTGGTGAAAAACTGTTTTTT.

The V and J genes are TRBV20-1 and TRBJ2-5; possible D gene TRBD1, 6 bases. The CDR3 is 15 residues long. The germline V and J ends were trimmed by 3 bases and 5 bases, with 19 bases remaining between them. Germline CDR1 DFQATT, CDR2 SNEGSKA (reference sequence). CDR3 nucleotides: TGCAGTGCTAGCGCCTACGGCCCAGGACAGGAGACCCAGTACTTC. It specifies CSASAYGPGQETQYF.

The chain combines TRBV29-1 with TRBJ2-5, with TRBD2 matching over 8 bases. The CDR3 sequence is 14 residues long. Germline V gene data show CDR1 as SQVTM and CDR2 as ANQGSEA. V gave up 4 bases and J gave up 5 bases; unmatched junction bases: 9. This CDR3 is CSVGKERGFETQYF. The CDR3, as DNA: TGCAGCGTTGGAAAGGAGCGGGGGTTTGAGACCCAGTACTTC.

This chain uses TRBV7-2 with TRBJ2-3; D gene unclear. CDR3 length equals 15 residues. The germline gives CDR1 SGHTA, CDR2 FQGNSA. The ends were cut back, 2 bases at V and 1 base at J, with 10 bases in the middle. The DNA for the CDR3 is TGTGCCAGCAGCTTACGTAAAACCGGCACAGATACGCAGTATTTT. Its translation is CASSLRKTGTDTQYF.

This chain links TRBV6-5 with TRBJ2-1, with D perhaps being TRBD1 or TRBD2 (5 bases each). With 5 bases removed from V and 4 bases from J, the gap between germline ends came to 18 bases. Germline-derived CDR1 and CDR2 are MNHEY and SVGAGI. The CDR3 runs 16 residues. DNA of the CDR3: TGTGCCAGCAGTCCACAGAGCCCCGGGACGTACAATGAGCAGTTCTTC. Protein sequence: CASSPQSPGTYNEQFF.

V is TRBV7-3 and J is TRBJ2-1; the match to TRBD1 covers 8 bases. The J segment lost 3 bases and the V segment lost 4 bases, leaving 11 bases of the junction unmatched. Germline V gene lookup returns CDR1 SGHTA and CDR2 FQGTGA. The CDR3 covers 17 residues. CDR3 loop: CASSSYGQGGSYNEQFF. The CDR3 nucleotides are TGTGCCAGCAGCTCATACGGACAGGGAGGTAGCTACAATGAGCAGTTCTTC.

The V call is TRBV20-1, the J call TRBJ2-1, with D perhaps TRBD2 (7 bases). V was trimmed by 0 bases and J by 0 bases, leaving 12 bases between them. This CDR3 has 16 amino acids. Looked up from germline, CDR1 is DFQATT and CDR2 is SNEGSKA (reference sequence). CDR3: CSARDRRGGSYNEQFF. The CDR3 DNA reads as TGCAGTGCTAGAGATAGGAGGGGGGGCTCCTACAATGAGCAGTTCTTC.

This clonotype was detected a few times. V gene TRBV3-1 combines with J gene TRBJ2-3; D might be TRBD2 (6 bases). V was pared by 4 bases and J by 9 bases, with 14 bases between. The germline CDR1 and CDR2 sequences are LGHDT and YNNKEL (reference sequence). The CDR3 contains 13 residues. Here the CDR3 reads CASSPPWGETQYF. CDR3 DNA: TGTGCCAGCAGCCCCCCGTGGGGGGAGACGCAGTATTTT.

This clonotype has just a few counts. The chain has TRBV20-1 and TRBJ1-1; 11 bases align to TRBD1. Germline V lookup: CDR1 DFQATT, CDR2 SNEGSKA (reference sequence). The CDR3 is 15 residues long. Germline trimming cut 6 bases from V and 4 bases from J; bases unmatched to any gene: 10. Here the CDR3 DNA reads TGCAGTGCCCCTCGAGCCGGGACAGGGGGCACTGAAGCTTTCTTT. Protein sequence: CSAPRAGTGGTEAFF.